Below, 28 T cell receptor beta chains from the same sample are listed, as sequenced in a study of spatial heterogeneity in lung cancer. General study findings and limits: It was found that expanded intratumoral alpha and beta TCR counts tracked tumor mutation counts.

Time point in this sample: sample taken at primary tumor resection. Their antigen targets remain unknown. TCRdb reprocessed the 5' RACE reads via MiXCR and lists one record per CDR3 protein. The profile shows 3,500 to 5,500 distinct CDR3 sequences, approximately 6.1% of them singletons. The starting material was lung tumor tissue, obtained at surgery. The receptors come from a male donor with early-stage non-small cell lung cancer.

This clonotype was counted many times. This chain connects TRBV20-1 to TRBJ2-5; D unresolved. The CDR3 contains 16 residues. The V gene lost 0 bases and the J gene lost 0 bases, with 14 bases spanning the gap. Germline loops: CDR1 DFQATT, CDR2 SNEGSKA (reference sequence). The chain's CDR3 is CSAREGFLGYQETQYF. The CDR3 region has the DNA TGCAGTGCTAGAGAGGGCTTCTTGGGGTACCAAGAGACCCAGTACTTC.

At least ten counts were recorded for this clonotype. The rearrangement joins TRBV29-1 to TRBJ2-4; D uncertain. With 4 bases removed from V and 0 bases from J, the gap between germline ends came to 13 bases. Germline V gene sequence: CDR1 SQVTM, CDR2 ANQGSEA. The CDR3 runs 15 residues. CDR3 sequence: CSVVGRTVAKNIQYF. The CDR3 nucleotides are TGCAGCGTTGTTGGACGGACGGTAGCCAAAAACATTCAGTACTTC.

At least ten counts were recorded for this clonotype. V is TRBV20-1 and J is TRBJ1-6; 9 nucleotides match TRBD1. Germline-derived CDR1 and CDR2 are DFQATT and SNEGSKA (reference sequence). This CDR3 is built from 16 residues. Unmatched junction bases numbered 4, after V lost 0 bases and J lost 4 bases. CDR3 coding DNA: TGCAGTGCTAGAGATGACAGGGGGAAATATAATTCACCCCTCCACTTT. Translation: CSARDDRGKYNSPLHF.

This clonotype occurred a few times. This chain links TRBV5-5 with TRBJ2-5; TRBD2 matches at 9 bases. Germline trimming cut 2 bases from V and 4 bases from J; bases unmatched to any gene: 0. Germline assignment: CDR1 SGHKS and CDR2 YYEKEE (reference sequence). This CDR3 is 13 amino acids long. This chain's CDR3 is CASSFSGGETQYF. The CDR3 nucleotides read TGTGCCAGCAGCTTTAGCGGGGGAGAGACCCAGTACTTC. The whole variable domain, remainder taken from reference TRBV5-5 and TRBJ2-5, is DAGVTQSPTHLIKTRGQQVTLRCSPISGHKSVSWYQQVLGQGPQFIFQYYEKEERGRGNFPDRFSARQFPNYSSELNVNALLLGDSALYLCASSFSGGETQYFGPGTRLLVL.

This clonotype is categorized as medium-sized. V and J are TRBV30 and TRBJ2-1; 9 bases are a match to TRBD2. V dropped 5 bases and J dropped 2; count of bases not matched to a gene: 1. The CDR3 covers 13 residues. Per germline, CDR1 GTSNPN and CDR2 SVGIG (reference sequence). CDR3 loop: CAWAGGPYNEQFF. CDR3 sequence (DNA): TGTGCCTGGGCGGGGGGGCCCTACAATGAGCAGTTCTTC. Drawing the rest from reference TRBV30 and TRBJ2-1, the complete variable domain is SQTIHQWPATLVQPVGSPLSLECTVEGTSNPNLYWYRQAAGRGLQLLFYSVGIGQISSEVPQNLSASRPQDRQFILSSKKLLLSDSGFYLCAWAGGPYNEQFFGPGTRLTVL.

This clonotype came up many times. J is TRBJ2-1 and V is TRBV28, with 10 bases lining up with TRBD2. The CDR3 runs to 19 residues. V lost 2 bases and J lost 0; bases outside the gene matches: 10. The V gene's germline CDR1 is MDHEN and CDR2 SYDVKM. CDR3 sequence (DNA): TGTGCCAGCAGTTTACTAGCGGGAGTTGGGGGGCGCTCCTACAATGAGCAGTTCTTC. Translated, it gives CASSLLAGVGGRSYNEQFF.

In its sample, this clonotype is medium-sized. The rearrangement links TRBV20-1 to TRBJ2-3, with 11 positions matching TRBD2. Trimming at V came to 4 bases and at J to 5 bases, leaving 14 bases not matched to a gene. There are 17 residues in the CDR3. Germline V gene data show CDR1 as DFQATT and CDR2 as SNEGSKA (reference sequence). The CDR3 spells CSATEGLAGGPRDTQYF. CDR3 DNA sequence: TGCAGTGCTACGGAGGGGTTAGCGGGGGGGCCGCGAGATACGCAGTATTTT.

In this sample, this clonotype turned up many times. The rearrangement links TRBV20-1 to TRBJ2-3, with D tentatively TRBD2 (6 bases). This CDR3 comprises 14 residues. Germline assignment: CDR1 DFQATT and CDR2 SNEGSKA (reference sequence). The V and J ends lost 0 bases and 4 bases respectively, with 11 bases between them. CDR3 nucleotides: TGCAGTGCTAGAGATCGTCCTAGCGCAGATACGCAGTATTTT. This sequence encodes CSARDRPSADTQYF.

This clonotype is labeled as medium-sized (0.01 to 0.1%). This chain connects TRBV7-9 to TRBJ1-4; D perhaps matches TRBD1 (6 bases). Germline V gives CDR1 SEHNR, CDR2 FQNEAQ (reference sequence). V was shortened by 11 bases and J by 8 bases, with 18 bases between the two germline ends. The CDR3 contains 13 residues. CDR3 residues: CAGDLTGGEKLFF. The CDR3 nucleotides read TGTGCCGGAGACCTGACAGGAGGCGAAAAACTGTTTTTT.

This clonotype was detected ten times or more. The chain has TRBV15 and TRBJ2-1; perhaps TRBD2 as D (5 bases). CDR1 is LNHNV and CDR2 is YYDKDF in the germline V gene (reference sequence). The V end was cut by 0 bases, the J end by 6 bases, with 9 bases between. There are 14 residues in the CDR3. The CDR3 spells CATSRDSGSNEQFF. CDR3 DNA sequence: TGTGCCACCAGCAGAGATTCGGGATCCAATGAGCAGTTCTTC.

The table lists this clonotype with many counts. Germline is not matched at one junction end, which may reflect a read error. The gene calls are TRBV4-1 and TRBJ2-1; 8 bases are shared with TRBD1. Germline values: CDR1 MGHRA, CDR2 YSYEKL. The CDR3 consists of 15 residues. The CDR3, as DNA: TGCGCCAGCAGCGAAGACAGGGGCACCTACAATGAGCAGTTCTTC. Its protein product is CASSEDRGTYNEQFF.

This clonotype appeared many times. The V and J genes are TRBV7-2 and TRBJ2-1; 10 bases line up with TRBD2. The germline CDR1 and CDR2 sequences are SGHTA and FQGNSA. Unmatched junction bases numbered 4, after V lost 1 base and J lost 13 bases. The CDR3 length is 13 residues. In nucleotides, the CDR3 is TGTGCCAGCAGCTTAGAGGCTAGCGGGGGACAGTTCTTC. Amino acids: CASSLEASGGQFF.

CDR3 coding DNA: TGTGCCAGCAGCCAATTAAGGGAAACCGGGGAGCTGTTTTTT. This encodes CASSQLRETGELFF. The J gene is TRBJ2-2, the V gene TRBV16; no firm D call. This CDR3 region has 14 residues. Germline CDR1 reads KGHSY; CDR2 reads FQNENV. V lost 1 base, J lost 5 bases, and 8 bases lay in between.

Sample share makes this clonotype hyperexpanded. The gene calls are TRBV5-1 and TRBJ2-1; no clear D gene. The germline V gene encodes CDR1 SGHRS and CDR2 YFSETQ. This CDR3 comprises 14 residues. V gave up 1 base and J gave up 5 bases, with 10 bases separating them. As DNA, the CDR3 is TGCGCCAGCAGCTTGTGGGTGGGCCACAATGAGCAGTTCTTC. Protein product: CASSLWVGHNEQFF. Drawing the rest from reference TRBV5-1 and TRBJ2-1, the complete variable domain is KAGVTQTPRYLIKTRGQQVTLSCSPISGHRSVSWYQQTPGQGLQFLFEYFSETQRNKGNFPGRFSGRQFSNSRSEMNVSTLELGDSALYLCASSLWVGHNEQFFGPGTRLTVL.

Judged by abundance, this clonotype is medium-sized. For the CDR3, the DNA is TGTGCCAGCAGTTGGTGGGGACAGGGTTATCAGCCCCAGCATTTT. Translated, it gives CASSWWGQGYQPQHF. The rearrangement uses TRBV6-2 or TRBV6-3 and TRBJ1-5, with 9 bases identical to TRBD1. The ends lost 4 bases at V and 5 bases at J; junction bases unmatched: 6. CDR1 and CDR2 (germline): MNHEY, SVGEGT. The CDR3 is 15 amino acids.

In this sample, this clonotype is medium-sized (0.01 to 0.1%). The chain employs TRBV5-1 and TRBJ2-5; D unclear. The CDR3 spans 14 residues. The ends were cut back, 1 base at V and 3 bases at J, with 10 bases in the middle. Germline CDR1 reads SGHRS; CDR2 reads YFSETQ. The CDR3 region is CASSLSRAEETQYF. CDR3 sequence (DNA): TGCGCCAGCAGCTTGTCTCGGGCTGAAGAGACCCAGTACTTC.

This clonotype was seen at least ten times. The chain combines TRBV5-1 with TRBJ2-3; D may be TRBD1 (6 bases). V was pared by 4 bases and J by 4 bases, with 7 bases between. Germline CDR1 reads SGHRS; CDR2 reads YFSETQ. The CDR3 has 12 amino acids. CDR3 nucleotides: TGCGCCAGCAGCGGGGGCCCAGATACGCAGTATTTT. Its translation: CASSGGPDTQYF.

At least ten counts were recorded for this clonotype. The chain recombines TRBV20-1 with TRBJ2-5; 8 bases map to TRBD2. This CDR3 comprises 15 residues. Germline V gives CDR1 DFQATT, CDR2 SNEGSKA (reference sequence). The trim removed 4 bases at V and 4 bases at J, leaving 11 bases unmatched. The CDR3 DNA sequence: TGCAGTGCTACGGACAGCGCGGGAGGACTAGAGACCCAGTACTTC. This encodes CSATDSAGGLETQYF.

The sample holds many counts of this clonotype. This chain uses TRBV7-3 with TRBJ2-7; D is unresolved. The CDR3 loop spans 16 amino acids. V lost 0 bases, J lost 0 bases, and 12 bases lay in between. Germline CDR1 is SGHTA and CDR2 is FQGTGA. The CDR3 nucleotides are TGTGCCAGCAGCTTAACTTATCCCCGCCCCTCCTACGAGCAGTACTTC. Translating it yields CASSLTYPRPSYEQYF. The full variable domain, completed using reference TRBV7-3 and TRBJ2-7, is GAGVSQTPSNKVTEKGKYVELRCDPISGHTALYWYRQSLGQGPEFLIYFQGTGAADDSGLPNDRFFAVRPEGSVSTLKIQRTERGDSAVYLCASSLTYPRPSYEQYFGPGTRLTVT.

This clonotype was counted many times. The CDR3 sequence is CASTYQGEYTGELFF. DNA for the CDR3: TGTGCCAGCACTTATCAGGGGGAGTACACCGGGGAGCTGTTTTTT. The chain employs TRBV28 and TRBJ2-2, with TRBD1 matching over 7 bases. The V segment lost 7 bases and the J segment 3 bases; nucleotides outside the gene matches: 8. CDR3 length: 15 residues. Per the germline V gene, CDR1 is MDHEN and CDR2 is SYDVKM.

By sample fraction, this clonotype is medium-sized (0.01 to 0.1%). This chain connects TRBV30 to TRBJ1-1; perhaps TRBD1 as D (5 bases). There are 15 residues in the CDR3. From germline, CDR1 is GTSNPN and CDR2 SVGIG (reference sequence). V was trimmed by 1 base and J by 0 bases, leaving 12 bases between them. The CDR3: CAWSGPGNMNTEAFF. CDR3 DNA: TGTGCCTGGAGTGGGCCAGGGAATATGAACACTGAAGCTTTCTTT.

This clonotype is categorized as medium-sized (0.01 to 0.1%). This rearrangement joins TRBV5-4 to TRBJ2-5; TRBD1 might be the D (6 bases). The CDR3 is 14 amino acids. From germline, CDR1 is SGHNT and CDR2 YYREEE (reference sequence). The ends were cut back, 1 base at V and 5 bases at J, with 12 bases in the middle. CDR3 sequence: CASSLMTGKETQYF. Here the CDR3 DNA reads TGTGCCAGCAGCTTGATGACAGGCAAGGAGACCCAGTACTTC.

This clonotype occurred many times. CDR3 protein: CSALDSYTGELFF. The CDR3 coding sequence is TGCAGTGCTCTTGACTCCTACACCGGGGAGCTGTTTTTT. This chain uses TRBV20-1 with TRBJ2-2; unclear D gene. Trimming shortened V by 5 bases and J by 3 bases, and 10 bases separated the two germline ends. Germline V gives CDR1 DFQATT, CDR2 SNEGSKA (reference sequence). The CDR3 runs 13 residues.

In this sample, this clonotype turned up many times. The chain combines TRBV15 with TRBJ1-1; a weak D match, TRBD1 (6 bases). The CDR3 runs 13 residues. V dropped 3 bases and J dropped 7 bases, with 12 bases sitting between them. The germline V gene encodes CDR1 LNHNV and CDR2 YYDKDF (reference sequence). In DNA form, the CDR3 reads TGTGCCACCAGCAGCGCAGGGGCCCTTGAAGCTTTCTTT. This sequence encodes CATSSAGALEAFF.

This clonotype was seen more than once but under ten times. This rearrangement joins TRBV28 to TRBJ2-2, with a possible D match to TRBD2 (5 bases). The germline V gene has CDR1 MDHEN and CDR2 SYDVKM. Deletions cut 3 bases from V and 2 bases from J, with 10 bases between. The CDR3 has 15 residues. Here the CDR3 reads CASSLRTFNTGELFF. The DNA for the CDR3 is TGTGCCAGCAGTTTGAGGACTTTTAACACCGGGGAGCTGTTTTTT.

By frequency in the sample, this clonotype is medium-sized. V and J are TRBV20-1 and TRBJ1-2, with 8 bases fitting TRBD1. This CDR3 has 13 residues. With V trimmed by 2 bases and J by 3 bases, 2 bases remained unmatched. Germline V gene sequence: CDR1 DFQATT, CDR2 SNEGSKA (reference sequence). CDR3 coding DNA: TGCAGTGCTAGAAAGGACAGGGACTATGGCTACACCTTC. It is translated as CSARKDRDYGYTF.

This clonotype was seen a few times. This rearrangement joins TRBV27 to TRBJ2-7, with D unresolved. Germline V gene sequence: CDR1 MNHEY, CDR2 SMNVEV (reference sequence). This CDR3 has 13 amino acids. V was pared by 0 bases and J by 6 bases, with 9 bases between. In DNA form, the CDR3 reads TGTGCCAGCAGTTTATCGTTGGCCTCCGAGCAGTACTTC. This gives the protein CASSLSLASEQYF.

At least ten counts were recorded for this clonotype. The chain carries TRBV19 and TRBJ2-7; D may be TRBD1 (6 bases). The CDR3 contains 13 residues. CDR1 LNHDA and CDR2 SQIVND come from the germline V gene (reference sequence). V was trimmed by 6 bases and J by 5 bases, leaving 14 bases between them. The CDR3 region is CASSVFGGHEQYF. DNA of the CDR3: TGTGCCAGTAGCGTATTTGGGGGCCACGAGCAGTACTTC.